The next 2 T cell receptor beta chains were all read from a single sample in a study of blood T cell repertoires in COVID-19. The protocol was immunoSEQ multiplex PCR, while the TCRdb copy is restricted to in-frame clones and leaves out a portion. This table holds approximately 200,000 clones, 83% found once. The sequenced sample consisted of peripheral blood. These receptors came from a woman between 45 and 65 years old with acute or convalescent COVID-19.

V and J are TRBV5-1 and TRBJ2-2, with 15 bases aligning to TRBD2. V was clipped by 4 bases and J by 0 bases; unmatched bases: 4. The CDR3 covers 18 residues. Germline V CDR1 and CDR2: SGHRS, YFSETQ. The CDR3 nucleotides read TGCGCCAGCAGCCCGGGACTAGCGGGGGGATCGAACACCGGGGAGCTGTTTTTT. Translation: CASSPGLAGGSNTGELFF.

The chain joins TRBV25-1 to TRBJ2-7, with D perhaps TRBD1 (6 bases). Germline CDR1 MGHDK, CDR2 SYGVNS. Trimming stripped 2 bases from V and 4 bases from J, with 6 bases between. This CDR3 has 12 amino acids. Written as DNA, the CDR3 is TGTGCCAGCAGTGAAGGGACATACGAGCAGTACTTC. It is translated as CASSEGTYEQYF.